The subject of this entry is one T cell receptor (beta chain). Its specificity is not known. The table came from immunoSEQ multiplex PCR; TCRdb's copy has only in-frame clones and leaves some out. The sample shows 50,000 or so clones, about nine tenths of them seen only once. Trimming pared 4 bases from V and 9 bases from J, leaving 14 bases between. The CDR3 is made up of 13 amino acids. Germline values: CDR1 SGHRS, CDR2 YFSETQ. The data are from a study of identifying expanded T cells in peripheral blood. Study observations and caveats: Two-week clone count variance significantly increased as total template count grew.

The rearrangement links TRBV5-1 to TRBJ2-4, with D perhaps matching TRBD1 or TRBD2 (6 bases each). The specimen sequenced was blood. This clonotype was sampled from a person between 18 and 75 years old in good health. The CDR3 DNA follows: TGCGCCAGCAGCACTGTAGAGGGGGGCATTCAGTACTTC. Translating gives CASSTVEGGIQYF.